Listed below are T cell receptor beta chains from one sample, sequenced in a study of CD8+CD57+ T cells in acquired aplastic anemia. TCRdb redid the calling of the reads with MiXCR, one entry per CDR3 protein. The sample lists about 180,000 distinct CDR3 sequences, 40% to 55% occurring once. Sequenced material: sorted CD4+, CD8+, or CD8+CD57+ T cells (not recorded which) from PBMCs. All receptors derive from a human donor in good health. CDR3s include the opening cysteine and the closing phenylalanine or tryptophan. Size tells how often a clone was seen (once, few, many) or the class of an expanded clone, and some rows leave it out.

v_gene	abundance	j_gene	CDR3aa
TRBV13	.	TRBJ2-5	CASSLGRGGKTQYF
TRBV2	many	TRBJ2-5	CASRLRDGRQETQYF
TRBV12-3/TRBV12-4	.	TRBJ2-3	CASSTSGGGDF
TRBV6-1	few	TRBJ2-3	CASSAKRGQGTDTQYF
TRBV20-1	.	TRBJ2-1	CSARSAEYVDEQFF
TRBV5-6	.	TRBJ1-5	CASSTPLF
TRBV9	.	TRBJ2-2	CASSVEWRGELFF
TRBV7-3	few	TRBJ1-2	CASSLDLYGYTF
TRBV7-2	few	TRBJ1-6	CASSPNKNSPLHF
TRBV29-1	.	TRBJ1-4	CSVYRDDNEKLFF
TRBV10-3	few	TRBJ2-7	CAISASLNSYEQYF
TRBV20-1	.	TRBJ2-7	CSATTGLGYEQYF
TRBV11-3	many	TRBJ2-3	CASSRQGASDTQYF
TRBV6-1	many	TRBJ1-6	CASSVRSGTRTGPLHF
TRBV25-1	.	TRBJ2-7	CASTGTGAGEQYF
TRBV6-1	few	TRBJ2-1	CASSTLLAGGIDEQFF
TRBV4-2	many	TRBJ2-2	CASSRDGTLNTGELFF
TRBV25-1	few	TRBJ2-3	CASSEDLWGSTDTQYF
TRBV11-1	.	TRBJ2-1	CASSLKTSGMYGCNEQFF
TRBV9	.	TRBJ2-5	CASSVSGRAGETQYF
TRBV7-2	.	TRBJ2-7	CASTSVDGRRNEQYF
TRBV20-1	many	TRBJ2-7	CSAHRASTYEQYF
TRBV7-9	once	TRBJ2-5	CASSLVWDSQETQYF
TRBV7-9	few	TRBJ2-5	CASSPRRGIEETQYF
TRBV7-9	.	TRBJ2-7	CASSPDRGLVYEQYF
TRBV11-2	.	TRBJ2-7	CASSLDPSGQGYEQYF
TRBV12-3/TRBV12-4	many	TRBJ1-4	CASRATGGGFEKLFF
TRBV29-1	.	TRBJ2-3	CSVLPPGVGGTDTQYF
TRBV10-3	.	TRBJ2-7	CCYTGRTTYEQYF
TRBV20-1	.	TRBJ2-7	CSLDRGTFEQYF
TRBV25-1	.	TRBJ2-7	CASSVSLGQGPHEQYF
TRBV15	.	TRBJ1-6	CATSRDRGGSPLHF
TRBV20-1	many	TRBJ1-5	CSASLVGGRNQPQHF
TRBV15	once	TRBJ2-5	CATSPLGGGGGETQYF
TRBV19	many	TRBJ2-5	CASSHARTSGYQETQYF
TRBV24-1	many	TRBJ2-5	CATSDLAGGGTETQYF
TRBV10-3	few	TRBJ2-2	CAISAGGELFF
TRBV27	few	TRBJ1-5	CASSSTYSNQPQHF
TRBV6-5	.	TRBJ1-4	CASSYRAGSYNEKLFF
TRBV20-1	.	TRBJ1-2	CSARLDRNYGYTF
TRBV10-2	.	TRBJ2-7	CASKDRAYEQYF
TRBV5-1	.	TRBJ2-6	CASSIQGVTSGANVLTF
TRBV2	.	TRBJ2-7	CASDGGYEQYF
TRBV12-3/TRBV12-4	.	TRBJ1-3	CASTKLVGVGGNTIYF
TRBV2	.	TRBJ1-6	CASTLQGSNSPLHF
TRBV15	once	TRBJ1-6	CATSRGGLGGGSPLHF
TRBV5-1	.	TRBJ1-1	CASSAGRGRTEAFF
TRBV2	few	TRBJ1-2	CASGSSTERGYTF
TRBV28	few	TRBJ1-3	CASSKAGASGNTIYF
TRBV5-1	many	TRBJ2-5	CASSQTGPETQYF
TRBV7-2	many	TRBJ1-2	CASSRGGKEGYTF
TRBV12-3/TRBV12-4	once	TRBJ1-6	CASSPGWVSPLHF
TRBV6-1	.	TRBJ2-1	CASSPRLAFGYSEQFF